This TCR beta chain was obtained from a study of blood T cells in healthy people across ages. Alongside a J-beta primer mix, a sample-barcoded 5' primer served in a second PCR lasting about 7 to 11 cycles. MiXCR, applied by TCRdb to the 5' RACE reads, yields one record per CDR3 protein. The sample lists about 540,000 distinct CDR3 sequences, 24% seen once, with under 9% in the top ten. Findings of the study overall: Getting older went along with TCR beta diversity per million T cells dropping roughly linearly. CMV status of donors was unknown, possibly confounding expanded clonotype changes.

V trimming: 2 bases; J trimming: 0 bases; junction bases outside the gene matches: 3. This CDR3 is 15 amino acids long. The germline V gene has CDR1 SGHKS and CDR2 YYEKEE (reference sequence). A word on this clonotype: No antigen is known for it.

This sample also appeared in a second study, on T cells of mothers and their children. That study adds: Mothers yielded over 8.5 million CDR3 reads, children some 2.9 million each. Slightly higher, non-significant overlap characterized related mother-child pairs relative to unrelated pairs.

The sequence came from a boy younger than 18 in good health. V and J are TRBV5-5 and TRBJ2-3, with 7 bases identical to TRBD2. The sequencing input was blood. CDR3 DNA: TGTGCCAGCAGCTTCAGCGGGGCAAGCACAGATACGCAGTATTTT. Its translation: CASSFSGASTDTQYF.